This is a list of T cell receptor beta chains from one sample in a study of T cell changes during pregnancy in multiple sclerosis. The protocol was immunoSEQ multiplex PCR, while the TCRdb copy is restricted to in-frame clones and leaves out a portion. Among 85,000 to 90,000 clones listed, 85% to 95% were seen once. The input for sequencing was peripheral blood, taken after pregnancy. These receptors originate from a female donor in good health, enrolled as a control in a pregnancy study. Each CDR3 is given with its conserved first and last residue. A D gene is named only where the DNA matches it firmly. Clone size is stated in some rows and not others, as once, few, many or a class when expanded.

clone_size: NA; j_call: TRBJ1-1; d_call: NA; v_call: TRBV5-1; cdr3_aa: CASSLGGQIGTEAFF; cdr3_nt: TGCGCCAGCAGCTTGGGAGGGCAGATAGGCACTGAAGCTTTCTTT
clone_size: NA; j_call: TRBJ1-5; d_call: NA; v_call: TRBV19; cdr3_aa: CASSMYFSRGQPQHF; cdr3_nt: TGTGCCAGTAGTATGTATTTCAGCAGGGGTCAGCCCCAGCATTTT
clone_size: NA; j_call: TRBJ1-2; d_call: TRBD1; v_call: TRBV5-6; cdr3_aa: CASSPIQGAQGYTF; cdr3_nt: TGTGCCAGCAGCCCAATTCAGGGGGCGCAGGGCTACACCTTC
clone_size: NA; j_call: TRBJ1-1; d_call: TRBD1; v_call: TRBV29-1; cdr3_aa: CSVEDRTGVGLNTEAFF; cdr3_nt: TGCAGCGTTGAAGATCGGACAGGGGTCGGCTTGAACACTGAAGCTTTCTTT
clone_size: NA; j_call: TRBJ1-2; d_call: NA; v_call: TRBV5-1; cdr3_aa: CASSLGDSGYTF; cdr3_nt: TGCGCCAGCAGCTTGGGGGACTCTGGCTACACCTTC
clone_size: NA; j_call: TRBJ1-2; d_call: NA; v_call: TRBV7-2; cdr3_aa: CASSLDFGRGTF; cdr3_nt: NA
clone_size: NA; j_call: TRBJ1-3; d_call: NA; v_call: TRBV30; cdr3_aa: CAWRQVLFGNTIYF; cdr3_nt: TGTGCCTGGAGACAGGTCTTGTTTGGAAACACCATATATTTT
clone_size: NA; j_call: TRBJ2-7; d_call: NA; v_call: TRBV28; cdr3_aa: CASVDQDRNRYEQYF; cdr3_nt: TGTGCCAGCGTCGACCAAGACAGGAACCGCTACGAGCAGTACTTC
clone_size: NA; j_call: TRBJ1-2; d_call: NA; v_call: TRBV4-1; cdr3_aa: CASSQGQAGYGYTF; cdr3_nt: TGCGCCAGCAGCCAAGGGCAGGCGGGCTATGGCTACACCTTC
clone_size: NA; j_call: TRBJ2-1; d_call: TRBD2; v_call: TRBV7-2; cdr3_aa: CASTQREIYNEQFF; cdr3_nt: TGTGCCAGCACTCAGCGGGAGATTTACAATGAGCAGTTCTTC
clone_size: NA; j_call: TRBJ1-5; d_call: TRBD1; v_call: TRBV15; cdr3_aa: CATSLSKNPGQVNQPQHF; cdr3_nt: TGTGCCACCAGCCTTTCAAAAAACCCGGGACAGGTTAATCAGCCCCAGCATTTT
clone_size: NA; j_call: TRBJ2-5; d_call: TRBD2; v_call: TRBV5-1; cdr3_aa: CASSLGLAGEETQYF; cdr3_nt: TGCGCCAGCAGCTTGGGACTAGCGGGAGAAGAGACCCAGTACTTC
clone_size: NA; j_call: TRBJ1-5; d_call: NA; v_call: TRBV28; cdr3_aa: CASSFIRASESNQPQHF; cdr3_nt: TGTGCCAGCAGTTTTATCAGGGCTTCCGAAAGCAATCAGCCCCAGCATTTT
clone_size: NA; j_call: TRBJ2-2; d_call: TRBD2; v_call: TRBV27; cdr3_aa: CASSPPTSGRNTGELFF; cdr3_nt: TGTGCCAGCAGTCCACCAACTAGCGGGAGGAACACCGGGGAGCTGTTTTTT
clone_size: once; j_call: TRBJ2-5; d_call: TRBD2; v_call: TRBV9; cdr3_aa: CASSVASGGSRETQYF; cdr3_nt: TGTGCCAGCAGCGTAGCTAGTGGCGGGAGCCGTGAGACCCAGTACTTC
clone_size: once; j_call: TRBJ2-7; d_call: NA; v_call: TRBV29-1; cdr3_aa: CSVESKTPYQQYF; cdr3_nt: TGCAGCGTTGAATCAAAAACCCCCTACCAGCAGTACTTC
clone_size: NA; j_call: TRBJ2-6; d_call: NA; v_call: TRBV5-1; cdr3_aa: CASDFGQKLSGANVLTF; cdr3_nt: TGCGCCAGTGATTTCGGACAGAAGTTATCTGGGGCCAACGTCCTGACTTTC
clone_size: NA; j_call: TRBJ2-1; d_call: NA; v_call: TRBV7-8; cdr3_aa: CASSLAFVPETPEQFF; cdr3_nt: TGTGCCAGCAGCTTAGCATTTGTCCCCGAGACACCCGAACAGTTCTTC
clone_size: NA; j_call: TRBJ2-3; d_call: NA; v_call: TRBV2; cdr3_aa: CARGAGASTDTQYF; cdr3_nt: TGTGCCAGGGGGGCGGGAGCTAGCACAGATACGCAGTATTTT
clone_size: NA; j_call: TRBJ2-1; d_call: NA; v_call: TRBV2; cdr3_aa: CASGRERAYNEQFF; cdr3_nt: TGTGCCAGCGGCCGGGAGCGAGCCTACAATGAGCAGTTCTTC
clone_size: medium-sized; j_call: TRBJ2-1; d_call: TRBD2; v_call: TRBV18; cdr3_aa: CASSPPGREGEQFF; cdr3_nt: TGTGCCAGCTCACCGCCGGGGCGGGAGGGTGAGCAGTTCTTC
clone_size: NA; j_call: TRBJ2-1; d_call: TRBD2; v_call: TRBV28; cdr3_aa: CASSSPSGTYNEQFF; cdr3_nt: TGTGCCAGCAGTTCCCCTAGCGGGACTTACAATGAGCAGTTCTTC
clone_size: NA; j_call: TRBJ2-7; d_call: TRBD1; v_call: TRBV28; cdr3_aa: CASSSYGQGGWEQYF; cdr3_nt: TGTGCCAGCAGTTCATACGGACAGGGTGGATGGGAGCAGTACTTC
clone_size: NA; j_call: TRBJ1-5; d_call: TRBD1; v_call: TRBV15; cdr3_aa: CATSGGQYSNQPQHF; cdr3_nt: TGTGCCACCAGCGGGGGACAGTATAGCAATCAGCCCCAGCATTTT
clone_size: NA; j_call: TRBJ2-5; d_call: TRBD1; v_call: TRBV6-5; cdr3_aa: CASSYLGGNQETQYF; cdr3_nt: TGTGCCAGCAGTTACTTAGGGGGCAACCAAGAGACCCAGTACTTC
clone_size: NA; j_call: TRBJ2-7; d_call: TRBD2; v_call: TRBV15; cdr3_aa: CATSPGTSSYEQYF; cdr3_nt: TGTGCCACCAGCCCGGGGACTAGCTCCTACGAGCAGTACTTC
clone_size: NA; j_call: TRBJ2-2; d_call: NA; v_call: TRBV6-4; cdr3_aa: CASSTSSTGELFF; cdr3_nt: TGTGCCAGCAGTACTTCTAGCACCGGGGAGCTGTTTTTT
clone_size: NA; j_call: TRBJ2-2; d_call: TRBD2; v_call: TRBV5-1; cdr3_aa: CASSTGTTYTGELFF; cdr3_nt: TGCGCCAGCAGCACCGGGACTACTTACACCGGGGAGCTGTTTTTT